This T cell receptor beta chain is drawn from a study of cytomegalovirus exposure and HLA in healthy donors. General study points: Analysis was carried out at a later point, and it linked a missense DCLRE1C variant to TCR beta V- and J-gene trimming. Rare TCR sequences predominated, though certain public TCRs were found in many donors.

Of note for this clone: Its antigen is currently unknown.

V was shortened by 0 bases and J by 2 bases, with 10 bases between the two germline ends. The CDR3 consists of 15 residues. Germline V gene data show CDR1 as MNHNY and CDR2 as SVGAGI (reference sequence). Researchers ran the PCR with 60 Vbeta and 13 Jbeta primers. Per the original data handling: Later analysis identified 65 million to 80 million unique TCR beta chains, roughly 11 million shared. Produced via immunoSEQ multiplex PCR; TCRdb's table is partial and in-frame only. V and J calls plus clone size are reproduced from that table; the DNA served to infer D and trimming. The table has about 100,000 clones, more than 65% seen once. Likely unrecorded immune exposures existed in these nominally healthy donors.

The receptor comes from a woman aged 18-30 years in good health and CMV-seronegative. Specimen: PBMCs. The genes are TRBV6-6 and TRBJ1-2, with D possibly matching TRBD1 (6 bases). The CDR3: CASSYSSGGNYGYTF. CDR3 nucleotide sequence: TGTGCCAGCAGTTACTCCTCGGGGGGCAACTATGGCTACACCTTC.